These 11 T cell receptor beta chains share one sample of origin, sequenced in a study of regulatory T cells in long-lasting Graves disease. Construction of TCR beta libraries relied on iRepertoire HTBI primers and on Arm-PCR targeting CDR3 regions. MiXCR, applied by TCRdb to the multiplex PCR reads, yields one record per CDR3 protein. The repertoire includes 420,000 or so distinct CDR3 sequences, about 17% of them detected once, and about 25% sits in the top ten. The time point was: newly diagnosed GD, antithyroid drugs for less than 3 months. PBMC-extracted RNA yielded the TCR library. The same sample was also studied in work on T cells in Graves' hyperthyroidism and ophthalmopathy.

The sample consisted of peripheral blood mononuclear cells (PBMCs), taken at new diagnosis, from a patient treated with antithyroid drugs. These receptors all stem from a young woman with Graves disease.

This clonotype was observed many times. The chain links TRBV12-3 or TRBV12-4 to TRBJ2-1; 7 bases align to TRBD1. After removal of 3 bases from V and 8 bases from J, the junction contained 10 bases not matched to a gene. This CDR3 has 15 amino acids. The CDR3 region has the DNA TGTGCCAGCAGTTTGAGGACAGGAATTGCGTATGAGCAGTTCTTC. Residues: CASSLRTGIAYEQFF.

This clonotype was picked up one time. The chain joins TRBV25-1 to TRBJ2-7; TRBD2 agrees at 7 bases. In germline, CDR1 is MGHDK, CDR2 SYGVNS. CDR3 length: 15 residues. With V trimmed by 2 bases and J by 5 bases, 9 bases remained unmatched. The CDR3 nucleotides are TGTGCCAGCAGTGAAGGCCGGACTAGTCAGGACGAGCAGTACTTC. It yields the protein CASSEGRTSQDEQYF.

In regard to this clonotype: The junction differs from germline at one of its ends, possibly a read error. The chain employs TRBV12-5 and TRBJ2-1; D not certain. CDR3 length: 15 amino acids. Germline values: CDR1 LGHNT, CDR2 FRNRAP. CDR3 coding DNA: TGTGCTAGTGGTTTGGATTGGGGTAACTACAGTGAGCAGTTCTTC. Its translation: CASGLDWGNYSEQFF.

This clonotype was counted between two and nine times. The chain employs TRBV20-1 and TRBJ2-3, with TRBD2 matching over 7 bases. Germline loops: CDR1 DFQATT, CDR2 SNEGSKA (reference sequence). Trimming at V came to 2 bases and at J to 2 bases, leaving 4 bases not matched to a gene. This CDR3 comprises 14 residues. Here the CDR3 DNA reads TGCAGTGCTAGAAGGACTAGGTACACAGATACGCAGTATTTT. It specifies CSARRTRYTDTQYF.

This clonotype was seen at least ten times. This chain connects TRBV3-1 to TRBJ1-5, with unresolved D. The V and J ends lost 0 bases and 1 base respectively, with 7 bases between them. The CDR3 is made up of 15 amino acids. CDR1 and CDR2 from the germline V gene are LGHDT and YNNKEL (reference sequence). The CDR3 reads CASSQDMGSNQPQHF. The DNA of the CDR3 is TGTGCCAGCAGCCAAGATATGGGGAGCAATCAGCCCCAGCATTTT.

The rearrangement links TRBV6-5 to TRBJ2-7, with no clear D. Trimming removed 3 bases from V and 0 bases from J, with 15 bases in between. Germline V CDR1 and CDR2: MNHEY, SVGAGI. There are 16 residues in the CDR3. This CDR3 reads CASSYLGNGVSYEQYF. In DNA form, the CDR3 reads TGTGCCAGCAGTTATTTGGGGAACGGAGTCTCCTACGAGCAGTACTTC.

This clonotype showed up many times. The rearrangement links TRBV6-2 or TRBV6-3 to TRBJ2-3; 8 bases line up with TRBD1. In germline, CDR1 is MNHEY, CDR2 SVGEGT. V lost 10 bases, J lost 3 bases, and 12 bases stayed unmatched. This CDR3 is 15 amino acids long. CDR3 DNA sequence: TGTGCCACCAAACCCGGGACAGGATTTACAGATACGCAGTATTTT. Its protein product is CATKPGTGFTDTQYF.

This clonotype was found many times. The chain recombines TRBV2 with TRBJ2-3; TRBD2 aligns across 13 bases. V lost 3 bases, J lost 5 bases, and 11 bases stayed unmatched. The CDR3 spans 18 residues. Germline values: CDR1 SNHLY, CDR2 FYNNEI. The CDR3 protein is CASSDARTSGSVGDTQYF. The CDR3 nucleotides are TGTGCCAGCAGTGATGCGCGGACTAGCGGGAGCGTCGGAGATACGCAGTATTTT.

The table lists this clonotype with a few counts. The genes are TRBV9 and TRBJ2-7; 8 positions agree with TRBD2. The CDR3 contains 16 residues. The trim removed 5 bases at V and 4 bases at J, leaving 14 bases unmatched. The germline gives CDR1 SGDLS, CDR2 YYNGEE. CDR3 sequence (DNA): TGTGCCAGCAGACTCACTCTTAGCGGGATGGGGTACGAGCAGTACTTC. Amino acid sequence: CASRLTLSGMGYEQYF.

The gene calls are TRBV14 and TRBJ2-5; the match to TRBD2 covers 10 bases. CDR1 is SGHDN and CDR2 is FVKESK in the germline V gene. This CDR3 is 17 amino acids long. V lost 4 bases and J lost 2; bases outside the gene matches: 10. CDR3 sequence: CASSPGLADYFQETQYF. The CDR3 DNA reads as TGTGCCAGCAGCCCTGGACTAGCGGATTATTTTCAAGAGACCCAGTACTTC.

This clonotype showed up many times. The V gene is TRBV12-3 or TRBV12-4, the J gene TRBJ2-1, with D perhaps matching TRBD1 (5 bases). This CDR3 is 17 amino acids long. V was pared by 6 bases and J by 9 bases, with 27 bases between. This CDR3 is CASRRPVWGLAAIEQFF. Written as DNA, the CDR3 is TGTGCCAGCAGACGACCCGTTTGGGGCCTCGCGGCCATTGAGCAGTTCTTC.